The sequence of this TCR beta chain was determined in a study of naive and memory T cell subsets. General study points: In naive cells, over 90% of TCR sequences were seen only once.

Both TRBC1 and TRBC2 were covered by a beta constant-region primer of two equimolar oligonucleotides. Nested alpha and beta constant-region primers with the SP2 primer drove four PCR rounds on ligated cDNA. A 12-nucleotide UMI and the SP2 primer were added to the cDNA 3' end by oligonucleotide ligation. TCRdb re-called the UMI-ligation and nested PCR reads with MiXCR, one entry per CDR3 protein. In the table there are over 20,000 distinct CDR3 sequences, 8.5% to 10% of which are singletons. Separate alpha and beta amplification began at the second PCR step. This CDR3 region has 17 residues. V gave up 1 base and J gave up 2 bases; unmatched junction bases: 5. Germline assignment: CDR1 SEHNR and CDR2 FQNEAQ (reference sequence). This clonotype was picked up many times. Its cognate antigen is unknown.

This sequence was found in a human donor in good health. What was sequenced was central memory CD8+ T cells from blood. The V gene is TRBV7-9, the J gene TRBJ2-2; TRBD1 aligns across 9 bases. CDR3 sequence (DNA): TGTGCCAGCAGCTTAGGATACAGGGGGCGAAACACCGGGGAGCTGTTTTTT. Amino acids: CASSLGYRGRNTGELFF. Full variable domain (missing parts from reference TRBV7-9 and TRBJ2-2): DTGVSQNPRHKITKRGQNVTFRCDPISEHNRLYWYRQTLGQGPEFLTYFQNEAQLEKSRLLSDRFSAERPKGSFSTLEIQRTEQGDSAMYLCASSLGYRGRNTGELFFGEGSRLTVL.